This T cell receptor (beta chain) was captured by sequencing in a study of post-analysis software for immune sequencing data (dated by TCRdb to the mid-2010s). Concerning the study at large: The recorded disease courses included relapsing-remitting, secondary progressive and progressive-relapsing multiple sclerosis, and some patients had no subtype annotation. The patient repertoires were set against about 12 previously published healthy control repertoires from donors whose ages ranged from roughly 6 to 26 years. A subset of samples was prepared in parallel using single-end sample barcoding, then pooled and co-amplified after Illumina adapter ligation. Study-level results and caveats: Significantly higher frequencies in patients than in controls were found for roughly 5 TRBV segments, including TRBV5-6, TRBV5-1 and TRBV20-1. When samples were clustered directly using the F measure, samples prepared in the same batch co-clustered strongly, which prompted a batch-effect correction. The multiple sclerosis patient group was slightly younger than the control group. Multiple sclerosis patients had significantly lower normalized Chao1 diversity than controls, a result that suggests substantial peripheral T-cell clonal expansion.

To prepare the library, PCR was applied. Sequencing took place on an Illumina HiSeq 2500. To reduce PCR and sequencing biases, unique molecular identifiers were built into the TCR beta cDNA libraries. Roughly 500,000 cDNA molecules were obtained per 1 to 10 million input T cells, so each molecule approximated one T cell. Patient libraries were prepared and sequenced with the same protocol used for the earlier healthy control dataset. Samples belonging to the same batch were prepared together, multiplexed and sequenced on a shared HiSeq lane. Turning to the authors' computational methods: Raw barcoded reads were processed with MIGEC, and single-read molecular identifier groups were discarded before consensus assembly and CDR3 extraction. Clonotype tables were post-analysed with VDJtools, normalizing diversity by down-sampling all datasets to the smallest sample size. To correct batch-related cross-sample contamination, repertoire overlap clustering matched CDR3 amino acid sequences but not nucleotide sequences. TCRdb passed the public sequencing reads through fastp at Q25 and MiXCR, retaining productive beta sequences. CDR3 protein duplicates are merged, each entry listing the most common genes and DNA. These V and J calls originate from TCRdb's pipeline instead of the authors' own analysis. This sample comprises about 540,000 distinct CDR3 sequences, 30% to 40% of them detected only once. The ten most abundant clones make up approximately 5.4% of the sample.

This clonotype was seen more than once but under ten times. This clone's antigen is unknown. No base-level quality is on record; no much larger clone is a single base apart. TCR beta repertoires were profiled from peripheral blood of approximately 13 young patients with multiple sclerosis to demonstrate the VDJtools post-analysis software. The multiple sclerosis patients were children and adolescents ranging in age from about 6 to 17 years. The germline V gene specifies SGHTA as CDR1 and FQGNSA as CDR2. The CDR3, cysteine through phenylalanine, is 16 amino acids long. The CDR3 DNA has 48 bases and is translated from base 1. The germline V and J ends show losses of 1 base and 2 bases respectively, and no gene match explains 5 bases of the junction.

This chain is built from TRBV7-2 and TRBJ2-3; 8 of the junction bases match TRBD2. The sequencing sample was made of blood. This sequence was found in a girl aged 2-17 years with multiple sclerosis. This receptor has the CDR3 CASSLGAGAFTDTQYF. The sequenced DNA: TGTGCCAGCAGCTTAGGAGCGGGGGCATTCACAGATACGCAGTATTTT.